Following are 20 T cell receptor beta chains from one sample sequenced in a study of chemoradiotherapy in HPV16-positive cancers. Method: immunoSEQ multiplex PCR; TCRdb's copy keeps in-frame clones and lacks some. Found here are 29,000 or so clones, approximately 90% of them singletons; the top ten hold approximately 22%. Source: blood, taken from a patient who underwent chemoradiotherapy. The receptor source for this set is a human donor with HPV-associated anogenital cancer.

The J gene is TRBJ2-5, the V gene TRBV30, with 8 bases matching TRBD1. The J segment lost 1 base and the V segment lost 4 bases, leaving 2 bases of the junction unmatched. The germline CDR1 and CDR2 sequences are GTSNPN and SVGIG (reference sequence). This CDR3 comprises 13 residues. The CDR3 spells CAWTGTGQETQYF. For the CDR3, the DNA is TGTGCCTGGACCGGGACAGGCCAAGAGACCCAGTACTTC.

The V gene is TRBV5-1, the J gene TRBJ2-1; the D gene is possibly TRBD2 (5 bases). Trimming stripped 1 base from V and 8 bases from J, with 16 bases between. Per germline, CDR1 SGHRS and CDR2 YFSETQ. The CDR3 sequence is 15 residues long. The CDR3: CASSLIGMWGDEQFF. As DNA, the CDR3 is TGCGCCAGCAGCTTGATCGGGATGTGGGGAGATGAGCAGTTCTTC.

The chain recombines TRBV6-1 with TRBJ2-1, with D perhaps TRBD2 (6 bases). Germline lookup yields CDR1 MNHNS and CDR2 SASEGT. V lost 4 bases to trimming and J lost 7 bases, with 23 bases between them. The CDR3 spans 17 residues. CDR3 protein: CASSGRLGLASFNEQFF. CDR3 sequence (DNA): TGTGCCAGCAGTGGGCGGTTGGGACTCGCTTCATTTAATGAGCAGTTCTTC.

The chain employs TRBV4-1 and TRBJ2-4; no definite D call. The CDR3 sequence is 16 residues long. Trimming took 5 bases from V and 0 from J, leaving 14 bases between them. Germline loops: CDR1 MGHRA, CDR2 YSYEKL. The CDR3 region has the DNA TGCGCCAGCAGCGACAATATTGAACTAGCCAAAAACATTCAGTACTTC. It specifies CASSDNIELAKNIQYF.

The J gene is TRBJ2-5, the V gene TRBV4-3; D uncertain. Germline V CDR1 and CDR2: LGHNA, YSLEER. The V and J ends lost 3 bases and 9 bases respectively, with 20 bases between them. There are 15 residues in the CDR3. The CDR3 DNA is TGCGCCAGCAGCCAGCACCGGGCCTCTGGACGGCCCCAGTACTTC. Its translation is CASSQHRASGRPQYF.

The chain recombines TRBV10-3 with TRBJ2-7; the match to TRBD1 covers 9 bases. V lost 3 bases to trimming and J lost 2 bases; unmatched junction nucleotides: 5. Germline CDR1 is ENHRY and CDR2 is SYGVKD. CDR3 length: 15 amino acids. CDR3 region: CAISDQDRGTYEQYF. The CDR3 region has the DNA TGTGCCATCAGTGACCAGGACAGGGGCACCTACGAGCAGTACTTC.

V gene TRBV6-5 combines with J gene TRBJ2-7; 9 bases are shared with TRBD1. Losses at the gene ends were 2 bases for V and 6 bases for J; bases not matched to a gene: 11. Germline V CDR1 and CDR2: MNHEY, SVGAGI. This CDR3 spans 16 amino acids. CDR3 coding DNA: TGTGCCAGCAGTTACACCCTACCGGGACAGGGCTCCGAGCAGTACTTC. Translated: CASSYTLPGQGSEQYF.

CDR3 sequence (DNA): TGTGCCAGCCGGGACAGGGGTTCAGAGCAGTACTTC. Protein product: CASRDRGSEQYF. V and J are TRBV28 and TRBJ2-7; 10 positions agree with TRBD1. The CDR3 is 12 residues long. Germline CDR1 is MDHEN and CDR2 is SYDVKM. The V and J ends lost 8 bases and 7 bases, in that order; junction bases with no gene match: 5.

The chain is built from TRBV19 and TRBJ1-1; a weak D match, TRBD1 (6 bases). CDR1 is LNHDA and CDR2 is SQIVND in the germline V gene (reference sequence). The CDR3 has 15 amino acids. V shed 10 bases and J shed 0 bases, with 18 bases lying between them. The CDR3 DNA reads TGTGCCACCTCGTGGGGGGCGGGGATGAACACTGAAGCTTTCTTT. It translates to CATSWGAGMNTEAFF.

This chain joins TRBV27 and TRBJ1-6; 7 bases fit TRBD1. Germline V gives CDR1 MNHEY, CDR2 SMNVEV (reference sequence). Trimming took 6 bases from V and 0 from J; bases not matched to a gene: 2. The CDR3 loop spans 15 amino acids. The CDR3 bases are TGTGCCAGCAGACGGGACAGCTCCTATAATTCACCCCTCCACTTT. Translating gives CASRRDSSYNSPLHF.

The chain has TRBV4-1 and TRBJ1-1; the D gene is possibly TRBD1 (5 bases). Germline V CDR1 and CDR2: MGHRA, YSYEKL. Trimming took 1 base from V and 3 from J, leaving 12 bases between them. CDR3 length: 15 amino acids. CDR3 in amino acids: CASSQVDTIHTEAFF. The CDR3 DNA reads TGCGCCAGCAGCCAAGTGGACACCATTCACACTGAAGCTTTCTTT.

There are a few counts of this clone. The rearrangement uses TRBV19 and TRBJ1-3; D might be TRBD1 (6 bases). The CDR3 runs 14 residues. V gave up 5 bases and J gave up 2 bases, with 10 bases separating them. Germline V lookup: CDR1 LNHDA, CDR2 SQIVND (reference sequence). DNA of the CDR3: TGTGCCAGTAGTCTACAGGGTACTGGAAACACCATATATTTT. Protein: CASSLQGTGNTIYF.

This clone was detected once. The sample carries other DNA sequences with the same CDR3. The chain recombines TRBV10-3 with TRBJ1-1; D may be TRBD1 (5 bases). In germline, CDR1 is ENHRY, CDR2 SYGVKD. Trimming stripped 3 bases from V and 3 bases from J, with 8 bases between. There are 13 residues in the CDR3. The CDR3 reads CAISDRGDTEAFF. The CDR3 coding sequence is TGTGCCATCAGTGACCGGGGGGACACTGAAGCTTTCTTT.

The rearrangement uses TRBV7-9 and TRBJ1-2; D may be TRBD1 (6 bases). The CDR3 is 12 amino acids. The germline V gene has CDR1 SEHNR and CDR2 FQNEAQ (reference sequence). V lost 4 bases to trimming and J lost 13 bases, with 16 bases between them. This CDR3 reads CASSSVTGSATF. The DNA of the CDR3 is TGTGCCAGCAGCTCCGTAACAGGGTCTGCCACCTTC.

This clone was counted between two and nine times. The V call is TRBV13, the J call TRBJ2-1; either TRBD1 or TRBD2 may supply D (6 bases each). The CDR3 sequence is 12 residues long. Germline CDR1 PRHDT, CDR2 FYEKMQ (reference sequence). Trimming took 6 bases from V and 12 from J, leaving 15 bases between them. The CDR3 region has the DNA TGTGCCAGCAGTCCTGGAGGGGGACCGCAGTTCTTC. This sequence encodes CASSPGGGPQFF.

The V gene is TRBV19, the J gene TRBJ1-5, with D tentatively TRBD1 (5 bases). This CDR3 is 17 amino acids long. The V end lost 2 bases, the J end lost 6 bases, and 20 bases lay between the germline ends. The germline CDR1 and CDR2 sequences are LNHDA and SQIVND (reference sequence). DNA for the CDR3: TGTGCCAGTAGTATATCTTCTTTTGGTGCCGGGGGTCAGCCCCAGCATTTT. Translating it yields CASSISSFGAGGQPQHF.

Written as DNA, the CDR3 is TGTGCCAGCAGCACTCCCGGGGGGGCCAACTATGGCTACACCTTC. Its translation: CASSTPGGANYGYTF. The gene calls are TRBV6-6 and TRBJ1-2; D is perhaps TRBD1 (6 bases). Deletions cut 6 bases from V and 2 bases from J, with 16 bases between. Germline V lookup: CDR1 MNHNY, CDR2 SVGAGI (reference sequence). The CDR3 consists of 15 residues.

The chain links TRBV9 to TRBJ2-1, with D uncertain. The CDR3 length is 14 residues. Trimming removed 0 bases at V and 7 bases at J, with 11 bases between. CDR1 SGDLS and CDR2 YYNGEE come from the germline V gene. Written as DNA, the CDR3 is TGTGCCAGCAGCGTAGGGTTAGCAAGGAATGAGCAGTTCTTC. This gives the protein CASSVGLARNEQFF.

The sample holds a few counts of this clone. J is TRBJ2-2 and V is TRBV18; tentatively, D is TRBD1 (5 bases). CDR3 length equals 15 residues. Germline V gene lookup returns CDR1 KGHSH and CDR2 LQKENI. V lost 6 bases and J 2 bases, leaving 13 bases between the germline ends. The CDR3 nucleotides read TGTGCCAGCTCCGCAATGGGGCCCAACACCGGGGAGCTGTTTTTT. Amino acids: CASSAMGPNTGELFF.

In its sample, this clone was seen a few times. The V call is TRBV6-5, the J call TRBJ2-7, with TRBD2 identical over 13 bases. Per the germline V gene, CDR1 is MNHEY and CDR2 is SVGAGI. With 5 bases clipped from V and 9 bases from J, the junction kept 4 bases outside the gene matches. The CDR3 is made up of 13 amino acids. CDR3 sequence (DNA): TGTGCCAGCAGTGGACTAGCGGGGGATCGGCAGTACTTC. Protein product: CASSGLAGDRQYF.